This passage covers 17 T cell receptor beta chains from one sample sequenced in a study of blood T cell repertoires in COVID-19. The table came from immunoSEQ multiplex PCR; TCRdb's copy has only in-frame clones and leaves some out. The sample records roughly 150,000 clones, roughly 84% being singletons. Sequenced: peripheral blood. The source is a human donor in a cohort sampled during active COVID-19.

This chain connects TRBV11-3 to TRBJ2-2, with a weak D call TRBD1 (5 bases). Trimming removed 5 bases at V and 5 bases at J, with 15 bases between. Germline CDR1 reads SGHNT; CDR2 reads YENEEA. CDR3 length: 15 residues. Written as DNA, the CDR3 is TGTGCCAGCAGCCCTACAGGCCCAGGGACCGGGGAGCTGTTTTTT. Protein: CASSPTGPGTGELFF.

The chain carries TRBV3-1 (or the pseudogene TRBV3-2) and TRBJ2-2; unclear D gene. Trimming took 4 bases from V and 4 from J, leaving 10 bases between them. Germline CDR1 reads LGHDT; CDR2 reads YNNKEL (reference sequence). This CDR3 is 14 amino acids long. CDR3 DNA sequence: TGTGCCAGCAGCCCGCGCGGCCGCACCGGGGAGCTGTTTTTT. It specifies CASSPRGRTGELFF.

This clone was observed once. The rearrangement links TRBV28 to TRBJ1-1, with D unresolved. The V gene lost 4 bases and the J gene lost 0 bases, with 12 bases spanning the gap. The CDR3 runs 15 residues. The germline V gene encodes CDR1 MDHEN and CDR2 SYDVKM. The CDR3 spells CASSSPPLMNTEAFF. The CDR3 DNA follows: TGTGCCAGCAGTTCTCCCCCACTTATGAACACTGAAGCTTTCTTT.

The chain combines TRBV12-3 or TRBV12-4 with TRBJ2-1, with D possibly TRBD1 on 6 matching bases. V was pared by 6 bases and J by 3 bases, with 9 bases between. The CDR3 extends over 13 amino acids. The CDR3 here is CASSRTVYNEQFF. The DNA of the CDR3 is TGTGCCAGCAGCCGGACAGTCTACAATGAGCAGTTCTTC.

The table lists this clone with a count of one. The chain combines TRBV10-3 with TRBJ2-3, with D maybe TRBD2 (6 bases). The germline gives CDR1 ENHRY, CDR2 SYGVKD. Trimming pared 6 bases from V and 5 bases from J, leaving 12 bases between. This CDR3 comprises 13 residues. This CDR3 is CAIRTGGLDTQYF. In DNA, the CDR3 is TGTGCCATCAGGACCGGGGGATTAGATACGCAGTATTTT.

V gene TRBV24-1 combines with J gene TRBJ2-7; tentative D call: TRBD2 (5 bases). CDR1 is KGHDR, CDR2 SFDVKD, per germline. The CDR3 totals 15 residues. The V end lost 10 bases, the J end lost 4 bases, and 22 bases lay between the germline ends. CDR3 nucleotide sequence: TGTGCCACGCCCCTGTACTTACGGGATCGTTACGAGCAGTACTTC. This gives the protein CATPLYLRDRYEQYF.

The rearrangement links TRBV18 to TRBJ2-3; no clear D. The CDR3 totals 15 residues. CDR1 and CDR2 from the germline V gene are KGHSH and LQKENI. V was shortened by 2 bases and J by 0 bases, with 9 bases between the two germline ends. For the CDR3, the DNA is TGTGCCAGCTCACCAGCTAGGTCTAGCACAGATACGCAGTATTTT. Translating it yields CASSPARSSTDTQYF. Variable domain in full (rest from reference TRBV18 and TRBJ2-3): NAGVMQNPRHLVRRRGQEARLRCSPMKGHSHVYWYRQLPEEGLKFMVYLQKENIIDESGMPKERFSAEFPKEGPSILRIQQVVRGDSAAYFCASSPARSSTDTQYFGPGTRLTVL.

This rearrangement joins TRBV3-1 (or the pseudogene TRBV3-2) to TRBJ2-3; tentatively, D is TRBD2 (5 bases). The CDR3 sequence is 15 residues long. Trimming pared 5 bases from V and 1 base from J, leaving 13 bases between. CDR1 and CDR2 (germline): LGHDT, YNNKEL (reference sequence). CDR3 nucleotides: TGTGCCAGCAGCGGTCGCGGGCGCGGCACAGATACGCAGTATTTT. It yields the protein CASSGRGRGTDTQYF.

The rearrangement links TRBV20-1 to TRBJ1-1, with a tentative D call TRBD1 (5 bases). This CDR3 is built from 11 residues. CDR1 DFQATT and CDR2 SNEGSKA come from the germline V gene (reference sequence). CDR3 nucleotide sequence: TGCATCGTAGGTGGGGGGGCTGAAGCTTTCTTT. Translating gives CIVGGGAEAFF.

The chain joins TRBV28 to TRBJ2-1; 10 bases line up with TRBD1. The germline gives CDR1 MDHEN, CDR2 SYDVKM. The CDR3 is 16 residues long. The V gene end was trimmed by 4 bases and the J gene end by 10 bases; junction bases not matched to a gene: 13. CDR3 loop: CASSSSGTGARREQFF. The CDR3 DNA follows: TGTGCCAGCAGTTCCTCCGGGACAGGGGCCCGGAGGGAGCAGTTCTTC.

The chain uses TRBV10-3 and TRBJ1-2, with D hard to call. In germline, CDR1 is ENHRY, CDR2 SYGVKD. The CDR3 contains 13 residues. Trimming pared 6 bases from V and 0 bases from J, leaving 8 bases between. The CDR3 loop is CAISPGTNYGYTF. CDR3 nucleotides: TGTGCCATCAGCCCCGGGACTAACTATGGCTACACCTTC.

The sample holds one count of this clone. CDR3 nucleotides: TGTGCCAGCAGTCGACAGTCATTGGCAGCCAAAAACATTCAGTACTTC. Amino acids: CASSRQSLAAKNIQYF. V usage is TRBV28 and J usage is TRBJ2-4, with D maybe TRBD1 (5 bases). CDR1 MDHEN and CDR2 SYDVKM come from the germline V gene. This CDR3 spans 16 amino acids. V was pared by 5 bases and J by 0 bases, with 14 bases between.

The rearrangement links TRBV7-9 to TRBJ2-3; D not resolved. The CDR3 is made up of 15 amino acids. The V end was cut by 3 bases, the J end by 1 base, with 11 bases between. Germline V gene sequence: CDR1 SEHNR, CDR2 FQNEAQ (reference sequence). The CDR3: CASSFERRRTDTQYF. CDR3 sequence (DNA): TGTGCCAGCAGCTTCGAGAGGCGACGCACAGATACGCAGTATTTT.

CDR3 protein: CASSEMRRNTGELFF. The CDR3 nucleotides read TGTGCCAGCAGCGAAATGAGGCGGAACACCGGGGAGCTGTTTTTT. The rearrangement joins TRBV5-4 to TRBJ2-2; D call uncertain. The CDR3 covers 15 residues. The germline CDR1 and CDR2 sequences are SGHNT and YYREEE (reference sequence). Trimming removed 4 bases from V and 1 base from J, with 11 bases in between.

The DNA for the CDR3 is TGTGCCAGCAGCCAGGGACGCCAAGTGGGAGGCGAGCAGTACTTC. It encodes CASSQGRQVGGEQYF. The chain couples TRBV5-4 to TRBJ2-7, with D perhaps TRBD2 (6 bases). CDR1 and CDR2 from the germline V gene are SGHNT and YYREEE (reference sequence). The CDR3 is made up of 15 amino acids. V lost 4 bases and J lost 6, with 20 bases in between.

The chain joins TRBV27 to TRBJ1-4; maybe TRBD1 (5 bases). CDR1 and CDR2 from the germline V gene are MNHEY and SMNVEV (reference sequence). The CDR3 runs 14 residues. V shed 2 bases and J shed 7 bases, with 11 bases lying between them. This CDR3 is CASSLVGGSEKLFF. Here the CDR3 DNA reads TGTGCCAGCAGTTTAGTGGGGGGGAGTGAAAAACTGTTTTTT.

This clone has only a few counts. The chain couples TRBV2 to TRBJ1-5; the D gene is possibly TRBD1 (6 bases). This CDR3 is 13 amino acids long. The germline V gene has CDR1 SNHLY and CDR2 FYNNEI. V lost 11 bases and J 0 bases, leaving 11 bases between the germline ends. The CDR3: CAVRQASNQPQHF. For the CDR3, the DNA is TGTGCCGTTCGACAGGCTAGCAATCAGCCCCAGCATTTT.